These 25 T cell receptor beta chains were sequenced from one sample in a study of T cell responses to AZD1222 COVID-19 vaccine. Using immunoSEQ multiplex PCR, the repertoire was profiled, and TCRdb retains in-frame clones only, with some absent. The table has some 80,000 clones, about 90% seen once. Material: peripheral blood, obtained on day 0 of AZD1222 vaccination. All receptors derive from an adult in good health.

The genes are TRBV25-1 and TRBJ1-1; 8 bases map to TRBD1. J was trimmed by 5 bases and V by 6 bases; bases with no gene match: 11. The CDR3 runs to 15 residues. The V gene's germline CDR1 is MGHDK and CDR2 SYGVNS. The CDR3 bases are TGTGCCAGCAGGAGACAGGGGAGAAGAGGGACTGAAGCTTTCTTT. Its translation is CASRRQGRRGTEAFF.

The J gene is TRBJ2-7, the V gene TRBV3-1 (or the pseudogene TRBV3-2); no firm D call. The germline V gene has CDR1 LGHDT and CDR2 YNNKEL (reference sequence). The length of the CDR3 is 13 residues. V was shortened by 2 bases and J by 3 bases, with 8 bases between the two germline ends. The CDR3 DNA sequence: TGTGCCAGCAGCCAATCTTGGGACTACGAGCAGTACTTC. Translated, it gives CASSQSWDYEQYF.

Note on this clone: One end of the junction varies from germline; a read error may be responsible. The chain uses TRBV11-3 and TRBJ2-7; TRBD2 might be the D (5 bases). Germline-derived CDR1 and CDR2 are SGHNT and YENEEA. This CDR3 has 15 residues. The CDR3, as DNA: TGTGCCAGCAGCCTAGATACGGGGTCCTACTACGAGCAGTACTTC. Its protein product is CASSLDTGSYYEQYF.

This chain uses TRBV6-5 with TRBJ1-3; 9 bases align to TRBD1. Germline lookup yields CDR1 MNHEY and CDR2 SVGAGI. The J segment lost 4 bases and the V segment lost 4 bases, leaving 5 bases of the junction unmatched. The CDR3 contains 15 residues. CDR3 in DNA: TGTGCCAGCAGTTTCAGGACAGGGGACGGAAACACCATATATTTT. This gives the protein CASSFRTGDGNTIYF.

This clone was seen only once. The V gene is TRBV24-1, the J gene TRBJ1-5, with D tentatively TRBD1 (6 bases). Germline V gene data show CDR1 as KGHDR and CDR2 as SFDVKD. This CDR3 comprises 16 residues. Deletions cut 2 bases from V and 3 bases from J, with 13 bases between. CDR3 DNA: TGTGCCACCAGTGATTCTAGGGGGGTGGTCAATCAGCCCCAGCATTTT. It codes for CATSDSRGVVNQPQHF.

A single count supports this clone. The chain joins TRBV13 to TRBJ2-7; D is undetermined. Germline V gene data show CDR1 as PRHDT and CDR2 as FYEKMQ (reference sequence). Trimming shortened V by 5 bases and J by 0 bases, and 11 bases separated the two germline ends. The CDR3 length is 14 residues. The CDR3 loop is CASSHTWSSYEQYF. The CDR3 DNA reads as TGTGCCAGCAGCCACACTTGGAGCTCCTACGAGCAGTACTTC.

The chain uses TRBV27 and TRBJ2-1, with 10 nucleotides matching TRBD1. V trimming: 6 bases; J trimming: 8 bases; junction bases outside the gene matches: 10. CDR1 and CDR2 (germline): MNHEY, SMNVEV (reference sequence). The CDR3 is 15 amino acids. The CDR3 sequence is CASSPRQGAGYEQFF. In nucleotides, the CDR3 is TGTGCCAGCAGCCCCAGACAGGGGGCGGGGTATGAGCAGTTCTTC.

The genes are TRBV27 and TRBJ2-1; D gene unclear. Trimming removed 1 base from V and 7 bases from J, with 14 bases in between. This CDR3 comprises 15 residues. CDR1 is MNHEY and CDR2 is SMNVEV in the germline V gene (reference sequence). The CDR3 is CASSLLPSSVNEQFF. CDR3 DNA: TGTGCCAGCAGTTTATTGCCTTCATCGGTGAATGAGCAGTTCTTC.

In the case of this clone: A read error may account for a junction end that differs from germline. The chain recombines TRBV6-1 with TRBJ1-2; 9 nucleotides align to TRBD1. CDR3 length: 15 amino acids. Germline loops: CDR1 MNHNS, CDR2 SASEGT. The CDR3 sequence: CASSEGGTGRYGYTF. CDR3 nucleotide sequence: TGTGCCAGCAGCGAAGGCGGGACAGGGCGCTATGGCTACACCTTC.

The sample holds one count of this clone. The chain is built from TRBV11-3 and TRBJ2-3; 8 nucleotides agree with TRBD1. CDR1 is SGHNT and CDR2 is YENEEA in the germline V gene. The CDR3 consists of 16 residues. V lost 4 bases and J lost 2; bases outside the gene matches: 8. The CDR3 region has the DNA TGTGCCAGCAGCTCTGGGCAGGGGGCGAACACAGATACGCAGTATTTT. Residues: CASSSGQGANTDTQYF.

The chain combines TRBV7-9 with TRBJ1-2, with 8 bases that match TRBD1. V lost 5 bases, J lost 4 bases, and 12 bases stayed unmatched. Per germline, CDR1 SEHNR and CDR2 FQNEAQ (reference sequence). The CDR3 spans 16 residues. The CDR3 loop is CASSILAGQGSYGYTF. DNA of the CDR3: TGTGCCAGCAGCATACTCGCCGGACAGGGAAGCTATGGCTACACCTTC.

This chain links TRBV28 with TRBJ2-2, with D perhaps TRBD1 (5 bases). The CDR3 runs to 14 residues. Trimming shortened V by 5 bases and J by 7 bases, and 14 bases separated the two germline ends. Per germline, CDR1 MDHEN and CDR2 SYDVKM. The CDR3 protein is CASSGRSRGGELFF. In DNA, the CDR3 is TGTGCCAGCAGTGGACGATCTAGGGGCGGGGAGCTGTTTTTT.

The chain has TRBV5-1 and TRBJ1-3; 8 nucleotides align to TRBD1. CDR1 and CDR2 from the germline V gene are SGHRS and YFSETQ. This CDR3 spans 17 amino acids. J was trimmed by 2 bases and V by 4 bases; bases with no gene match: 11. The chain's CDR3 is CASSAQGQGAAGNTIYF. DNA of the CDR3: TGCGCCAGCAGCGCCCAAGGCCAGGGGGCAGCTGGAAACACCATATATTTT.

V gene TRBV7-9 combines with J gene TRBJ1-3; a possible D gene is TRBD1 (6 bases). V shed 6 bases and J shed 0 bases, with 12 bases lying between them. The length of the CDR3 is 15 residues. Germline V lookup: CDR1 SEHNR, CDR2 FQNEAQ (reference sequence). In nucleotides, the CDR3 is TGTGCCAGCAGTCGACAGGCTCTCTCTGGAAACACCATATATTTT. It is translated as CASSRQALSGNTIYF.

The genes are TRBV7-9 and TRBJ1-2, with 11 nucleotides matching TRBD1. V trimming: 3 bases; J trimming: 7 bases; junction bases outside the gene matches: 1. Germline-derived CDR1 and CDR2 are SEHNR and FQNEAQ (reference sequence). The CDR3 has 13 amino acids. CDR3 region: CASSFGTGGGYTF. The DNA of the CDR3 is TGTGCCAGCAGCTTCGGGACAGGGGGTGGCTACACCTTC.

CDR3 sequence reads: CASSFVTGTSANEQFF. The DNA of the CDR3 is TGTGCCAGCAGTTTTGTCACCGGGACTAGCGCTAATGAGCAGTTCTTC. The chain recombines TRBV27 with TRBJ2-1; 10 bases are shared with TRBD2. With 3 bases clipped from V and 7 bases from J, the junction kept 9 bases outside the gene matches. The CDR3 is 16 amino acids. Looked up from germline, CDR1 is MNHEY and CDR2 is SMNVEV (reference sequence).

The rearrangement joins TRBV11-3 to TRBJ2-3, with D possibly matching TRBD1 (5 bases). This CDR3 region has 14 residues. CDR1 is SGHNT, CDR2 YENEEA, per germline. V lost 1 base to trimming and J lost 6 bases, with 11 bases between them. CDR3 protein: CASSLAGNGDTQYF. The CDR3 DNA is TGTGCCAGCAGCTTAGCAGGGAATGGCGATACGCAGTATTTT.

This clone was counted a single time. The chain joins TRBV28 to TRBJ1-6; D uncertain. V was pared by 7 bases and J by 5 bases, with 12 bases between. Germline assignment: CDR1 MDHEN and CDR2 SYDVKM. CDR3 size: 14 residues. The CDR3 coding sequence is TGTGCCAGCACCTGGCCAGACAATAATTCACCCCTCCACTTT. It yields the protein CASTWPDNNSPLHF.

This sequence joins TRBV9 and TRBJ2-2; D is possibly TRBD1 or TRBD2 (5 bases each). The CDR3 extends over 16 amino acids. V shed 2 bases and J shed 4 bases, with 15 bases lying between them. CDR1 is SGDLS and CDR2 is YYNGEE in the germline V gene. The CDR3 DNA sequence: TGTGCCAGCAGCGTGATGGGGCAGGCGGGCACCGGGGAGCTGTTTTTT. As protein: CASSVMGQAGTGELFF.

The chain carries TRBV27 and TRBJ1-1, with 9 nucleotides matching TRBD1. Germline V gene data show CDR1 as MNHEY and CDR2 as SMNVEV (reference sequence). The V segment lost 2 bases and the J segment 6 bases; nucleotides outside the gene matches: 7. The length of the CDR3 is 15 residues. The CDR3 reads CASSLPGQGRSEAFF. For the CDR3, the DNA is TGTGCCAGCAGTTTACCGGGACAGGGACGATCTGAAGCTTTCTTT.

J is TRBJ1-2 and V is TRBV10-3; 11 bases agree with TRBD1. The CDR3 is made up of 14 amino acids. V shed 5 bases and J 8 bases; nucleotides not matched to a gene: 7. In germline, CDR1 is ENHRY, CDR2 SYGVKD. The CDR3 sequence is CAISLGQGVGGYTF. CDR3 DNA: TGTGCCATCAGTCTGGGACAGGGGGTTGGAGGCTACACCTTC.

The J gene is TRBJ2-2, the V gene TRBV6-6; the match to TRBD1 covers 10 bases. V shed 7 bases and J 6 bases; nucleotides not matched to a gene: 11. The CDR3 runs 16 residues. CDR1 and CDR2 (germline): MNHNY, SVGAGI (reference sequence). The CDR3 loop reads CASNKPGQGKPGELFF. CDR3 nucleotide sequence: TGTGCCAGCAACAAACCGGGACAGGGGAAACCCGGGGAGCTGTTTTTT.

The rearrangement joins TRBV19 to TRBJ1-5; D possibly corresponds to TRBD1 (5 bases). Germline V gene sequence: CDR1 LNHDA, CDR2 SQIVND (reference sequence). The CDR3 covers 14 residues. Trimming took 6 bases from V and 5 from J, leaving 14 bases between them. For the CDR3, the DNA is TGTGCCAGTAGACCGACAGCCACTTATCAGCCCCAGCATTTT. It is translated as CASRPTATYQPQHF.

This chain connects TRBV10-2 to TRBJ2-3, with 7 bases that match TRBD1. CDR1 and CDR2 (germline): WSHSY, SAAADI. V gave up 3 bases and J gave up 2 bases; unmatched junction bases: 8. CDR3 length equals 16 residues. The CDR3 DNA is TGCGCCAGCAGTGATGGCAGGGGGTCGGACACAGATACGCAGTATTTT. It translates to CASSDGRGSDTDTQYF.

This chain connects TRBV3-1 (or the pseudogene TRBV3-2) to TRBJ1-5; no clear D. Germline V gene data show CDR1 as LGHDT and CDR2 as YNNKEL (reference sequence). Deletions cut 6 bases from V and 9 bases from J, with 12 bases between. The CDR3 is 12 residues long. The CDR3 loop is CASSPGPGPQHF. In DNA, the CDR3 is TGTGCCAGCAGTCCTGGCCCGGGGCCCCAGCATTTT.